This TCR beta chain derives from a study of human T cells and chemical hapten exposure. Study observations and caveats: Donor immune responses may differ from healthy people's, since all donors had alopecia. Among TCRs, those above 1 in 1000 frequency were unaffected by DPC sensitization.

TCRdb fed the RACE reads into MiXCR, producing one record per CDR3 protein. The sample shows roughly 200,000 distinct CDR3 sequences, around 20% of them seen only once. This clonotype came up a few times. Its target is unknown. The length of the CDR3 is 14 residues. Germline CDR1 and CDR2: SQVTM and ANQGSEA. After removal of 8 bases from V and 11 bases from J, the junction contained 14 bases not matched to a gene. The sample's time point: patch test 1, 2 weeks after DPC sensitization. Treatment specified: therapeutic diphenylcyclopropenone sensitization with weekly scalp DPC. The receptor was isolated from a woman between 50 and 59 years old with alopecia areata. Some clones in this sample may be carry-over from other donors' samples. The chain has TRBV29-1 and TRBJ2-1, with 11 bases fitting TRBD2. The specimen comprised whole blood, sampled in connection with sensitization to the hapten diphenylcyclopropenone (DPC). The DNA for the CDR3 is TGCAGCTCAGGTGGACTAGCGGGTTTGAGTAAGCAGTTCTTC. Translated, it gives CSSGGLAGLSKQFF.